What follows describes a single T cell receptor beta chain. The antigen remains unidentified. Researchers ran the PCR with 60 Vbeta and 13 Jbeta primers. As processed by the authors: An analysis that came later counted 73 million or so unique TCR beta chains, around 12 million shared. TCRdb's copy holds only in-frame clones and misses some; the assay was immunoSEQ multiplex PCR. V and J calls and clone size are copied from that table; D and trimming were computed from the DNA. The data contain more than 200,000 clones, roughly 85% of them singletons. V was pared by 1 base and J by 0 bases, with 13 bases between. This CDR3 comprises 16 residues. Germline CDR1 is LNHNV and CDR2 is YYDKDF (reference sequence). This record comes from a study of cytomegalovirus exposure and HLA in healthy donors. General study results and limits: Researchers left out some V segments, among them TRBV6-2 and TRBV6-3, as indistinguishable. Accounts indicate the classifier identified cytomegalovirus status with strong specificity and sensitivity. TCR beta chain V- and J-gene trimming was linked, in a later analysis, to a missense variant in DCLRE1C.

The source is a male donor in good health and CMV-seronegative. Sequencing was carried out using PBMCs. V gene TRBV15 combines with J gene TRBJ2-7; D not certain. The CDR3 DNA sequence: TGTGCCACCAGCAGAGTGGCCCGACTGGGCTCCTACGAGCAGTACTTC. Amino acids: CATSRVARLGSYEQYF.